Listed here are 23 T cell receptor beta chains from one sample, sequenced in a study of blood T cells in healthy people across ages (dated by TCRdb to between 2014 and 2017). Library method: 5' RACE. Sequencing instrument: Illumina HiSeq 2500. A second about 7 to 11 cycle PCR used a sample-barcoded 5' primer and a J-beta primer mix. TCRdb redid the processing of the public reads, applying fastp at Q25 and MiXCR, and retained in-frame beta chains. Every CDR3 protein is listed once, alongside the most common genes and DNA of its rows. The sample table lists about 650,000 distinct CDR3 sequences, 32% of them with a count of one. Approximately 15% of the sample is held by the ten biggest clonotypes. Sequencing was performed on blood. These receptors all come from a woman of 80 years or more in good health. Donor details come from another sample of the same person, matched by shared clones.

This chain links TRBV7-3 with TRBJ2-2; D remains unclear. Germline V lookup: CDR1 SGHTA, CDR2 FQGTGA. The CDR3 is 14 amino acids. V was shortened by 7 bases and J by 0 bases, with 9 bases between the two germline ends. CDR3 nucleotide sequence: TGTGCCAGCATGCCAGCCCCGAACACCGGGGAGCTGTTTTTT. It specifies CASMPAPNTGELFF.

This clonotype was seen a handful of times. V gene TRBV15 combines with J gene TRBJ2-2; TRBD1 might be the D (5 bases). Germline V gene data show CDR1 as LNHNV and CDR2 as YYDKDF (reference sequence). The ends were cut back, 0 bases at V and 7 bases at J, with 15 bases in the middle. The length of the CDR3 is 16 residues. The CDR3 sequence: CATSRDTSRVGGELFF. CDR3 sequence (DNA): TGTGCCACCAGCAGAGACACCTCCAGGGTCGGCGGGGAGCTGTTTTTT.

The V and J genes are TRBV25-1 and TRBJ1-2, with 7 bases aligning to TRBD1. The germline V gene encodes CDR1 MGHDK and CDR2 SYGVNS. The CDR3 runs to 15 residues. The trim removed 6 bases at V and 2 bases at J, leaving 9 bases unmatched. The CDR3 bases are TGTGCCAGCAGCTCCCACGGACAGGCCAACTATGGCTACACCTTC. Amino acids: CASSSHGQANYGYTF.

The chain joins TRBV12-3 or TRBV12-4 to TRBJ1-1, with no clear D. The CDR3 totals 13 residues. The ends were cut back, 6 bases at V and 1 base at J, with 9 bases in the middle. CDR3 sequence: CASSPISNTEAFF. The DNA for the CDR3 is TGTGCCAGCAGCCCCATTTCGAACACTGAAGCTTTCTTT.

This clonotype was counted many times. The chain's CDR3 is CASIGQAGGYTF. In nucleotides, the CDR3 is TGTGCCAGCATCGGACAGGCGGGAGGCTACACCTTC. This chain connects TRBV6-6 to TRBJ1-2; 7 nucleotides match TRBD1. The germline gives CDR1 MNHNY, CDR2 SVGAGI (reference sequence). This CDR3 region has 12 residues. V was pared by 7 bases and J by 8 bases, with 7 bases of the junction left unmatched.

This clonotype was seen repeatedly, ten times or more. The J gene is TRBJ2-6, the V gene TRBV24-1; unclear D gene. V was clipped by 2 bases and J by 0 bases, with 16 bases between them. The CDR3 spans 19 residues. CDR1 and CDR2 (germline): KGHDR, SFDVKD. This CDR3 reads CATSDSQRRAYSGANVLTF. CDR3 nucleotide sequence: TGTGCCACCAGTGATTCACAGAGACGGGCCTACTCTGGGGCCAACGTCCTGACTTTC.

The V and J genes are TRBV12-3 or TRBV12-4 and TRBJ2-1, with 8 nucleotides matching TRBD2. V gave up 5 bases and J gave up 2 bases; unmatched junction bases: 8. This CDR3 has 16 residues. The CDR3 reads CASSPRGAGAYNEQFF. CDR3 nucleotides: TGTGCCAGCAGTCCGCGGGGAGCGGGAGCCTACAATGAGCAGTTCTTC.

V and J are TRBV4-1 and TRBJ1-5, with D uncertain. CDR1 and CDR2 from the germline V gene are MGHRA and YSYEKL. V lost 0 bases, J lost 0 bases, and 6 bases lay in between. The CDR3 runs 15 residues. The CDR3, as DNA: TGCGCCAGCAGCCAAGATTTCAATAGCAATCAGCCCCAGCATTTT. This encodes CASSQDFNSNQPQHF.

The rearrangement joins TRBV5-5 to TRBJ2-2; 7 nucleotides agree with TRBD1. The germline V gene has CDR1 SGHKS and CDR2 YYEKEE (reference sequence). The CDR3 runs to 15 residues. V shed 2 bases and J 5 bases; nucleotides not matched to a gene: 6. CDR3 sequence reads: CASSFTQGRTGELFF. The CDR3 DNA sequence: TGTGCCAGCAGCTTCACACAGGGGCGAACCGGGGAGCTGTTTTTT.

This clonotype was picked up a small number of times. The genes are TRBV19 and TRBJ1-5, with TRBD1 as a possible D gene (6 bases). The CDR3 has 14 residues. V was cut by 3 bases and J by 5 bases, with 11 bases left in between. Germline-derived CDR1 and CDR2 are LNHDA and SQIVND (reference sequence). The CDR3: CASSMATGYQPQHF. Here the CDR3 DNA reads TGTGCCAGTAGTATGGCGACAGGCTATCAGCCCCAGCATTTT.

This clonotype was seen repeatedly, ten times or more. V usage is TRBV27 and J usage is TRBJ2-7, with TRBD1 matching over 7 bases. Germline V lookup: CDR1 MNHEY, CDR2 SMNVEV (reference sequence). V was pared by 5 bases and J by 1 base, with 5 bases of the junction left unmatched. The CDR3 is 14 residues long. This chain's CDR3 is CASSLRQGSYEQYF. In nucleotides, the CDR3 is TGTGCCAGCAGTCTCCGACAGGGATCCTACGAGCAGTACTTC.

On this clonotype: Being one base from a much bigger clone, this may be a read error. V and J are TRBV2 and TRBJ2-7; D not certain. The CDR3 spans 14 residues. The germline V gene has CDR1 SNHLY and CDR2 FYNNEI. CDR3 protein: CASSVFGDSHEQYF. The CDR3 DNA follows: TGTGCCAGCAGTGTTTTCGGAGACTCCCACGAGCAGTACTTC.

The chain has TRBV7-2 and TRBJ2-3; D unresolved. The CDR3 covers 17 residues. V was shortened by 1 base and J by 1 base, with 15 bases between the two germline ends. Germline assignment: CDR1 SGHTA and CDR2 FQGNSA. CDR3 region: CASSLGIHGGRTDTQYF. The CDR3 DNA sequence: TGTGCCAGCAGCTTAGGGATCCACGGCGGCCGCACAGATACGCAGTATTTT.

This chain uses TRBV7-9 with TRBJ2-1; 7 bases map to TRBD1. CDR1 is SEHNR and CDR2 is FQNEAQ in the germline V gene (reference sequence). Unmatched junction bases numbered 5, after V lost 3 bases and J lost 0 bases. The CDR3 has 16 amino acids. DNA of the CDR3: TGTGCCAGCAGCTTCACGCAGGGGGTCTCCTACAATGAGCAGTTCTTC. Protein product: CASSFTQGVSYNEQFF.

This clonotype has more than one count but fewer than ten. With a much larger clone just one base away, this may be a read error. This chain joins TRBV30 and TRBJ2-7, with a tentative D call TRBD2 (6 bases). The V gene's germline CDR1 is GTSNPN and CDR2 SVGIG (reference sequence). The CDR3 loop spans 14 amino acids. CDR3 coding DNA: TGTGCTCTAGGGCGGGGCCCTTCCTACAATGAGCAGTACTTC. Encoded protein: CALGRGPSYNEQYF.

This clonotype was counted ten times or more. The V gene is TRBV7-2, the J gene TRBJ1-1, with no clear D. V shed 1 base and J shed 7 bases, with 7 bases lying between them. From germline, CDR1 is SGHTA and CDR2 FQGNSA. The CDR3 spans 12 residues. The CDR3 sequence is CASSLGGYEAFF. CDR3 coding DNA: TGTGCCAGCAGCTTAGGGGGTTATGAAGCTTTCTTT.

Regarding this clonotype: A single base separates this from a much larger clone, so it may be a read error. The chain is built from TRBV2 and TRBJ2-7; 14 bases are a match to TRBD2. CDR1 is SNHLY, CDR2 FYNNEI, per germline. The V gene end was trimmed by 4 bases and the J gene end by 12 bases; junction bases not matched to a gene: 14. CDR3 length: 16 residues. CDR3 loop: CASSGQGLAGANIRYF. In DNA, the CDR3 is TGTGCCAGCAGTGGCCAGGGACTAGCGGGGGCAAACATTCGGTACTTC.

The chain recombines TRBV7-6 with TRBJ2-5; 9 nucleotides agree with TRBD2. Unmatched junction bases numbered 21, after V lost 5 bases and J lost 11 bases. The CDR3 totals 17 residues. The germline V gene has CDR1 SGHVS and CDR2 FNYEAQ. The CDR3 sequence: CASSRNLGGGARSEQYF. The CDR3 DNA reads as TGTGCCAGCAGCCGGAACCTAGGCGGGGGGGCACGGAGTGAGCAGTACTTC. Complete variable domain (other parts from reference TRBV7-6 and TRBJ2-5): GAGVSQSPRYKVTKRGQDVALRCDPISGHVSLYWYRQALGQGPEFLTYFNYEAQQDKSGLPNDRFSAERPEGSISTLTIQRTEQRDSAMYRCASSRNLGGGARSEQYFGPGTRLLVL.

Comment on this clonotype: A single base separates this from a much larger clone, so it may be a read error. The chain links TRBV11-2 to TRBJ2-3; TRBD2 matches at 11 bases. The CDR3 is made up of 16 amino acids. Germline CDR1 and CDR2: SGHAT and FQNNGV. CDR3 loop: CASSLTSGVFTDTRYF. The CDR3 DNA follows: TGTGCCAGCAGCTTGACTAGCGGGGTTTTCACAGATACGCGGTATTTT.

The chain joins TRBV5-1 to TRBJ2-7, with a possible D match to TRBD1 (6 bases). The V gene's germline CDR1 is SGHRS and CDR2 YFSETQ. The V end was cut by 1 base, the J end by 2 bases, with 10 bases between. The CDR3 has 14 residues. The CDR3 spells CASSLMTGTYEQYF. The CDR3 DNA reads TGCGCCAGCAGCTTGATGACAGGAACCTACGAGCAGTACTTC.

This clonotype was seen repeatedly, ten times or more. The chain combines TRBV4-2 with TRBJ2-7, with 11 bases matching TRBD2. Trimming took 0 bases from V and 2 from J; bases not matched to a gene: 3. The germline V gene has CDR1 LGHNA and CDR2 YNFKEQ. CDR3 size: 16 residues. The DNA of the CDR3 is TGTGCCAGCAGCCAAGATGCGACTAGCGGGGCCTACGAGCAGTACTTC. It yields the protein CASSQDATSGAYEQYF.

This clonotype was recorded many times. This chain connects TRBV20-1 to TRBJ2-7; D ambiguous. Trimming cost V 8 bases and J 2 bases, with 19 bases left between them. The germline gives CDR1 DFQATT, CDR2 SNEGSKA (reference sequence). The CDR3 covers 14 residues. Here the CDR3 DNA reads TGCAGTACCATCGACTCTGAATCTACCTACGAGCAGTACTTC. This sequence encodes CSTIDSESTYEQYF.

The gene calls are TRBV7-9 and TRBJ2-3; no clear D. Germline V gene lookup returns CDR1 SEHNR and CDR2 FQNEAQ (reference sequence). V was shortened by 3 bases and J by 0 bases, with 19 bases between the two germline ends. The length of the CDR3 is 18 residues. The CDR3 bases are TGTGCCAGCAGCTTCGGGTCCGTCGAGGCCCTTAGCACAGATACGCAGTATTTT. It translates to CASSFGSVEALSTDTQYF.